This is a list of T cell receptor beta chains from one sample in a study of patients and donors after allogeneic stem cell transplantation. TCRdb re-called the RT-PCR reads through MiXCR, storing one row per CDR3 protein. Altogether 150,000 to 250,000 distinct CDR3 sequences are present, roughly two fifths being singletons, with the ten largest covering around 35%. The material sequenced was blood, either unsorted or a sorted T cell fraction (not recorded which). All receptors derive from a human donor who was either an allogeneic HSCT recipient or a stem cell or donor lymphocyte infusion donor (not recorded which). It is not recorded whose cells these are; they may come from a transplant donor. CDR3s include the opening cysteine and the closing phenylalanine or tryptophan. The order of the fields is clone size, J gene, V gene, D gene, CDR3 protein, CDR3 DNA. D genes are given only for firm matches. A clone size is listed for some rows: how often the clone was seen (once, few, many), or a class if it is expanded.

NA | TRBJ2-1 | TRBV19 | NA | CASSITSSYNEQFF | TGTGCCAGTAGTATTACGAGCTCCTACAATGAGCAGTTCTTC
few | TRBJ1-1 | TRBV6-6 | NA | CASSYTSTDTEAFF | TGTGCCAGCAGTTACACTTCAACGGACACTGAAGCTTTCTTT
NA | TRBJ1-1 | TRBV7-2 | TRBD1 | CASSLGAGGLMNTEAFF | TGTGCCAGCAGCTTAGGGGCAGGGGGCTTAATGAACACTGAAGCTTTCTTT
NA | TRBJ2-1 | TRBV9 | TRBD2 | CASTPNGGAYNEQFF | TGTGCCAGCACCCCTAATGGGGGGGCCTACAATGAGCAGTTCTTC
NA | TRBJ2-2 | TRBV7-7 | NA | CASSPSGANTGELFF | TGTGCCAGCAGCCCTTCGGGGGCGAACACCGGGGAGCTGTTTTTT
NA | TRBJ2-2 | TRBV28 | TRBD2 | CASSLLTSNGELFF | TGTGCCAGCAGTTTACTGACTAGCAACGGGGAGCTGTTTTTT
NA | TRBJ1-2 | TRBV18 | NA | CASSPPGQNYGYTF | TGTGCCAGCTCACCACCGGGACAAAATTATGGCTACACCTTC
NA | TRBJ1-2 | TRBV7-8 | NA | CASSLGSSLYTF | TGTGCCAGCAGCTTAGGAAGCAGCCTCTACACCTTC
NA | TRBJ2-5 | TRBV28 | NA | CASRPQARGPGETQYF | TGTGCCAGCAGGCCCCAGGCCCGGGGTCCGGGGGAGACCCAGTACTTC
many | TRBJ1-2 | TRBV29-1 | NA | CSGAGDNYGYTF | TGCAGCGGGGCTGGGGATAACTATGGCTACACCTTC
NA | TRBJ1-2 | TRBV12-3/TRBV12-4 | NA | CASSPKDGYTF | TGTGCCAGCAGTCCCAAGGATGGCTACACCTTC
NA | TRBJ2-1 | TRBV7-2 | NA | CASSLVRQTYNEQFF | TGTGCCAGCAGCTTAGTCAGACAAACCTACAATGAGCAGTTCTTC
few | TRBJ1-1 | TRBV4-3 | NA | CASSQDLGTGEAFF | TGCGCCAGCAGCCAAGATCTGGGCACCGGTGAAGCTTTCTTT
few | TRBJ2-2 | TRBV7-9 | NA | CASINGLLIDTGELFF | TGTGCCAGCATCAACGGACTCCTAATCGACACCGGGGAGCTGTTTTTT
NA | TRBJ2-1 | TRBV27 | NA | CASSYPGTLNEQFF | TGTGCCAGCAGCTATCCCGGGACCCTAAATGAGCAGTTCTTC
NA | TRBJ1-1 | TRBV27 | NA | CASSLTGPKNTEAFF | TGTGCCAGCAGTTTAACAGGGCCCAAGAACACTGAAGCTTTCTTT
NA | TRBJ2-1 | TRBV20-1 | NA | CSAVRDFTYNEQFF | TGCAGTGCCGTCCGGGACTTTACCTACAATGAGCAGTTCTTC
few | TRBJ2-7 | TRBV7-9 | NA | CASSLPGVAQTYEQYF | TGTGCCAGCAGCTTACCCGGAGTAGCGCAAACCTACGAGCAGTACTTC
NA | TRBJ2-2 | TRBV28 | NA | CASSLRRRGFTGELFF | TGTGCCAGCAGTTTACGGCGGCGAGGATTCACCGGGGAGCTGTTTTTT
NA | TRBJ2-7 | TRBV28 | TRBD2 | CASSIPSGAYEQYF | TGTGCCAGCAGTATCCCTAGCGGGGCCTACGAGCAGTACTTC
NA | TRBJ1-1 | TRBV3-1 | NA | CASSQDQSGRTEAFF | TGTGCCAGCAGCCAAGACCAGTCAGGGCGGACAGAAGCTTTCTTT
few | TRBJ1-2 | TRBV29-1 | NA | CSATDPLHYGYTF | TGCAGCGCAACCGACCCACTCCACTATGGCTACACCTTC
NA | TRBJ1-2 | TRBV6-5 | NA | CASSYSGDYGYTF | TGTGCCAGCAGTTATTCAGGGGACTATGGCTACACCTTC
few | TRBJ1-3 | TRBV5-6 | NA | CASSLLGPSGNTIYF | TGTGCCAGCAGCTTACTAGGCCCCTCTGGAAACACCATATATTTT
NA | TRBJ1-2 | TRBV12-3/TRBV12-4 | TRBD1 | CASSQGDRGPYGYTF | TGTGCCAGCAGTCAGGGGGACAGGGGACCCTATGGCTACACCTTC